These 15 T cell receptor beta chains originate from one sample sequenced in a study of immune evolution from preneoplasia to lung adenocarcinoma. The repertoire was sequenced with immunoSEQ multiplex PCR; TCRdb's copy has only in-frame clones and lacks some. The repertoire consists of 4,500 or so clones, with over 60% occurring once and the leading ten covering 8% to 9%. The sequenced sample consisted of FFPE adjacent normal lung tissue. The receptors were sampled from a person between 55 and 80 years old with lung adenocarcinoma.

CDR3 coding DNA: TGTGCCAGCTCACCACCGGGGACAGTGAACACTGAAGCTTTCTTT. Its protein is CASSPPGTVNTEAFF. V usage is TRBV18 and J usage is TRBJ1-1; 7 bases match TRBD1. The germline V gene encodes CDR1 KGHSH and CDR2 LQKENI. The junction had 1 base not matched to a gene; V was cut back by 0 bases and J by 0 bases. This CDR3 spans 15 amino acids.

This rearrangement joins TRBV6-1 to TRBJ1-1; 8 bases agree with TRBD1. CDR1 is MNHNS and CDR2 is SASEGT in the germline V gene. The CDR3 consists of 14 residues. The V and J ends lost 2 bases and 7 bases, in that order; junction bases with no gene match: 6. CDR3 region: CASSESQGVGEAFF. As DNA, the CDR3 is TGTGCCAGCAGTGAATCACAGGGGGTCGGTGAAGCTTTCTTT.

The chain carries TRBV4-1 and TRBJ2-2; TRBD1 matches 9 bases. The CDR3 length is 17 residues. The germline CDR1 and CDR2 sequences are MGHRA and YSYEKL. The ends lost 4 bases at V and 0 bases at J; junction bases unmatched: 6. CDR3 in amino acids: CASSLTGGFSNTGELFF. For the CDR3, the DNA is TGCGCCAGCAGCCTGACAGGGGGATTTTCGAACACCGGGGAGCTGTTTTTT.

This chain links TRBV27 with TRBJ2-5, with TRBD2 matching 9 bases. The CDR3 is 15 amino acids. Germline assignment: CDR1 MNHEY and CDR2 SMNVEV (reference sequence). V trimming: 6 bases; J trimming: 4 bases; junction bases outside the gene matches: 9. The CDR3 coding sequence is TGTGCCAGCAGAGGAGCTAGCGGGGTTTTAGAGACCCAGTACTTC. Protein product: CASRGASGVLETQYF.

This chain connects TRBV28 to TRBJ1-1; D call uncertain. Germline CDR1 and CDR2: MDHEN and SYDVKM. This CDR3 comprises 17 residues. With 4 bases removed from V and 0 bases from J, the gap between germline ends came to 18 bases. The CDR3 DNA is TGTGCCAGCAGTTCACCCCTGGGGTCCAGTGTGAACACTGAAGCTTTCTTT. It specifies CASSSPLGSSVNTEAFF.

The V and J genes are TRBV18 and TRBJ1-2; 8 bases are shared with TRBD1. Germline V gene lookup returns CDR1 KGHSH and CDR2 LQKENI. The CDR3 length is 20 residues. V dropped 3 bases and J dropped 4; count of bases not matched to a gene: 22. CDR3 nucleotide sequence: TGTGCCAGCTCACCTTCAGCGACAGGGGCGCAAAGGACAGTGGGCTATGGCTACACCTTC. Residues: CASSPSATGAQRTVGYGYTF.

CDR3 in amino acids: CASSSSLAQRAEAFF. Here the CDR3 DNA reads TGTGCCAGCAGTTCGTCCCTGGCCCAACGGGCTGAAGCTTTCTTT. V is TRBV2 and J is TRBJ1-1; D unclear. Trimming removed 5 bases from V and 6 bases from J, with 19 bases in between. The CDR3 runs 15 residues. Germline assignment: CDR1 SNHLY and CDR2 FYNNEI.

This chain connects TRBV5-4 to TRBJ1-5, with 11 positions matching TRBD1. With 3 bases clipped from V and 4 bases from J, the junction kept 6 bases outside the gene matches. The CDR3 extends over 16 amino acids. The germline gives CDR1 SGHNT, CDR2 YYREEE (reference sequence). CDR3 sequence: CASSSGGTGGNQPQHF. The CDR3 DNA reads as TGTGCCAGCAGCTCAGGCGGGACAGGGGGAAATCAGCCCCAGCATTTT.

V usage is TRBV29-1 and J usage is TRBJ2-2; TRBD1 aligns across 7 bases. Germline-derived CDR1 and CDR2 are SQVTM and ANQGSEA. This CDR3 comprises 13 residues. The ends lost 7 bases at V and 2 bases at J; junction bases unmatched: 4. Here the CDR3 reads CSADRDNTGELFF. For the CDR3, the DNA is TGCAGCGCCGACAGGGATAACACCGGGGAGCTGTTTTTT.

V is TRBV7-2 and J is TRBJ1-5; D may be TRBD1 (6 bases). Trimming cost V 3 bases and J 1 base, with 19 bases left between them. Germline V CDR1 and CDR2: SGHTA, FQGNSA. The CDR3 consists of 18 residues. The CDR3 protein is CASSFGLGTYTSNQPQHF. CDR3 sequence (DNA): TGTGCCAGCAGCTTCGGGCTAGGGACATACACGAGCAATCAGCCCCAGCATTTT.

V is TRBV19 and J is TRBJ1-2; D not resolved. CDR1 LNHDA and CDR2 SQIVND come from the germline V gene (reference sequence). CDR3 length: 15 residues. V was clipped by 6 bases and J by 3 bases, with 17 bases between them. CDR3 bases: TGTGCCAGTAGCCCGCAGGATCGGTTCGACTATGGCTACACCTTC. Residues: CASSPQDRFDYGYTF.

The genes are TRBV7-9 and TRBJ1-1; tentative D call: TRBD1 (6 bases). The germline gives CDR1 SEHNR, CDR2 FQNEAQ (reference sequence). Trimming left V 6 bases short and J 11 bases short, with 19 bases between. This CDR3 spans 13 amino acids. CDR3 protein: CASRAGDNWVAFF. DNA for the CDR3: TGTGCCAGCAGGGCCGGGGACAATTGGGTGGCTTTCTTT.

The CDR3 coding sequence is TGTGCCAGCAGCTTAACTGGGGGCGACACCTACGAGCAGTACTTC. Translation gives CASSLTGGDTYEQYF. The chain uses TRBV7-3 and TRBJ2-7, with D possibly being TRBD1 (6 bases). CDR3 length: 15 residues. Trimming shortened V by 0 bases and J by 2 bases, and 11 bases separated the two germline ends. In germline, CDR1 is SGHTA, CDR2 FQGTGA.

This clone was seen just once. The rearrangement uses TRBV27 and TRBJ1-2, with a possible D match to TRBD1 (5 bases). V was cut by 6 bases and J by 1 base, with 12 bases left in between. Germline V gene sequence: CDR1 MNHEY, CDR2 SMNVEV (reference sequence). This CDR3 is built from 14 residues. The CDR3 spells CASRPKGLNYGYTF. DNA for the CDR3: TGTGCCAGCAGACCGAAGGGGCTTAACTATGGCTACACCTTC.

The chain couples TRBV5-1 to TRBJ2-5; the D gene could be TRBD1 or TRBD2 (6 bases each). In germline, CDR1 is SGHRS, CDR2 YFSETQ. The CDR3 is 15 amino acids. Trimming pared 2 bases from V and 0 bases from J, leaving 11 bases between. For the CDR3, the DNA is TGCGCCAGCAGCTTTTCGGGGGCCAACCAAGAGACCCAGTACTTC. Amino acids: CASSFSGANQETQYF.